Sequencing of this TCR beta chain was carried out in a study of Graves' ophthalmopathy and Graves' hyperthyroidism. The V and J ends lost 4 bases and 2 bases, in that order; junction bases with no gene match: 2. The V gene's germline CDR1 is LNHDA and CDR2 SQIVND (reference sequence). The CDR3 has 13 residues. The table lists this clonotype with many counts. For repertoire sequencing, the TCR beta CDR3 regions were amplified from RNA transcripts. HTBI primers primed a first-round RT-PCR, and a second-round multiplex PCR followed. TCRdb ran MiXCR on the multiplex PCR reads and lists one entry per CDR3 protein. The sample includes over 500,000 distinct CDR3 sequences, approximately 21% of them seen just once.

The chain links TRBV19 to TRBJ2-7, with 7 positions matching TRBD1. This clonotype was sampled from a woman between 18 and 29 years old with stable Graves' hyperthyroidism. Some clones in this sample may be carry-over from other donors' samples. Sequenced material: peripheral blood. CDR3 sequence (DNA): TGTGCCAGTAGTACGGGACAGCCCTACGAGCAGTACTTC. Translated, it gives CASSTGQPYEQYF.